This TCR beta chain was sequenced during a study of blood T cells in healthy people across ages (dated by TCRdb to 2013 to 2016). In terms of the full investigation: In model experiments, template switching captured about one uniquely barcoded TCR beta cDNA molecule for every two T cells. Age-related changes in TCR beta repertoire diversity were measured in the study by deep sequencing normalized with unique cDNA molecular identifiers. Donors were grouped into four age groups: young (average 16 years), middle-aged (39), aged (over 55) and long-lived (less than 85). To avoid experimental bias, donors of different ages were spread randomly across the sequencing lanes. For two donors (one aged 18 to 30 and one aged 80 or older), the study analyzed two additional independent replicas of 1 million unique cDNA reads from the same blood draw. Here is what the overall study found, with its caveats: Compared with the aged group, more naive CD4+ T cells, fewer expanded clones and increased TCR diversity were shown by the long-lived group, suggesting age selection. Estimates of total diversity based on one million sequenced T cells were considered lower bounds and underestimates. Observed TCR beta diversity per million T cells fell roughly linearly with age, and a significant reduction was already apparent by age roughly 41. The CMV infection status of donors was not known, potentially confounding age-related changes in expanded clonotypes. The percentage of naive T cells measured by flow cytometry correlated strongly with observed TCR beta diversity. Bulk unsorted PBMC profiling prevented conclusive comparison of naive and antigen-experienced compartments.

Systemically healthy Caucasian individuals from Russia, about 38 in total and aged about 6 to 90 years, were included as donors. Approximately 9 milliliters of peripheral blood were collected from each donor into EDTA-treated Vacutainer tubes. Ficoll-Paque density-gradient centrifugation was used to isolate PBMCs, with at least 6 million obtained per sample. Total RNA was extracted from PBMCs with Trizol reagent, with at least 6 micrograms obtained per sample. For every donor, an aliquot of PBMCs went through flow cytometry to measure the percentages of naive CD45RAhigh/CD27high T cells. Worth noting for this clonotype: The antigen it binds to is not known. Base qualities are not provided; no much larger clone lies one nucleotide away.

The CDR3, from cysteine to phenylalanine, totals 16 residues. Left in the record is the CDR3 DNA by itself, 48 bases read in frame from the first base. Per the germline V gene, SGDLS is the CDR1 and YYNGEE is the CDR2. Library generation was performed with 5' RACE. TCRdb names Illumina HiSeq 2500 as the instrument used. The second PCR ran for roughly 7 to 12 cycles and used a J-beta primer mix along with a sample-barcoded 5' primer. A unique molecular identifier was introduced onto each TCR beta cDNA molecule by a template-switch 5' adaptor carrying 12 random nucleotides. Each sample yielded at least 3 million CDR3-containing paired-end reads. First-strand cDNA was synthesized from all RNA with the Mint cDNA synthesis kit, primed by a TRBC-specific oligonucleotide. Following uracil-DNA glycosylase treatment, all cDNA underwent a first 18-cycle PCR with the universal primers M1SS and BC2_uni_R. On the study's bioinformatics: For normalization, 1 million high-quality reads, each with a distinct molecular identifier, were randomly selected from each sample. Instead of being binned into consensus sequences, reads with shared molecular identifiers were discarded. CDR3 identification, clonotype clustering and error correction used MiTCR with a Q25 quality threshold and the strictest error-elimination algorithm. Lower-bound total TCR beta diversity was estimated with a nonparametric unseen species model using Euler transformation. TCRdb trimmed public reads at Q25 via fastp, called clones via MiXCR and kept in-frame beta chains. Each record represents a unique CDR3 protein, reported with the most common genes and DNA among its rows. In this record, the V and J calls reflect TCRdb's handling and not the investigators' own analysis. A total of about 1,400,000 distinct CDR3 sequences appear in this sample, approximately 59% of them only once. Jointly, the top ten make up 6.5% to 8.5% of the sample.

The receptor chain draws on TRBV9 and TRBJ2-1, with no confidently assigned D gene. The J call may be in error: the DNA end matches TRBJ2-7 better. The source is a man younger than 30 in good health. Sequenced input: blood. The CDR3 reads CASSVGALSSYNEQYF. Here is the DNA: TGTGCCAGCAGCGTTGGCGCCTTGAGCTCCTACAATGAGCAGTACTTC.